This TCR beta chain was documented in a study of blood T cell repertoires in COVID-19. Study information: The cDNA or gDNA used as material had been derived from T cells, B-cell-depleted T cells, or PBMCs.

After removal of 4 bases from V and 4 bases from J, the junction contained 9 bases not matched to a gene. The CDR3 consists of 16 residues. The germline gives CDR1 SGHRS, CDR2 YFSETQ. Produced via immunoSEQ multiplex PCR; TCRdb's table is partial and in-frame only. The repertoire holds around 60,000 clones, around 83% seen once, with more than 5% in the top ten. The chain combines TRBV5-1 with TRBJ1-2, with 11 bases fitting TRBD1. This TCR was sampled from a woman aged 55-70 years with acute or convalescent COVID-19. Sequenced input: peripheral blood. DNA for the CDR3: TGCGCCAGCAGCCCCCTAGGGACAGGGGGAGCCTATGGCTACACCTTC. It is translated as CASSPLGTGGAYGYTF.